The rows below give T cell receptor beta chains drawn from one sample of a study of technical replicates of blood from a handful of donors. Measured with immunoSEQ multiplex PCR; TCRdb has only the in-frame clones, and not every one. This sample yields just over 80,000 clones, of which around 96% are seen a single time; around 0.31% belongs to the top ten. The sequencing sample was made of T cells isolated from PBMCs. These receptor sequences come from a human donor in good health. The CDR3 runs from the conserved cysteine through the conserved F or W. The order of the fields is V gene, CDR3 protein.

TRBV7-8,CASSLDYPTEAFF
TRBV28,CASSLGGQGEETQYF
TRBV27,CASSFTGEGEQYF
TRBV7-8,CASSLRPRTSQGYEQYF
TRBV10-3,CAISDNSGSYEQFF
TRBV10-3,CAISASQAGAEAFF
TRBV6-4,CASSGTSGRQDTQYF
TRBV6-1,CASSAPAGNTEAFF
TRBV6-6,CASSYSLGGNQPQHF
TRBV28,CASSFSESTDTQYF
TRBV19,CAPGGMETGELFF
TRBV7-6,CASSSLGGKAYEQYF
TRBV19,CASSMGQGETEAFF
TRBV4-1,CASSQKRQRSGNTIYF
TRBV27,CASSPTRTPGGYTF
TRBV29-1,CSVERGRGYTF
TRBV29-1,CSVDRGLGYTF
TRBV5-1,CASSPGRTPYNEQFF
TRBV5-1,CASIGGLRNTEAFF
TRBV5-6,CASSLERGSNQPQHF
TRBV6-5,CASSRGTEAFF
TRBV2,CASRGTERNTEAFF
TRBV9,CASSVVGAGGAYNEQFF
TRBV13,CASSLEGQGEETQYF
TRBV7-2,CASSLGWRELSDTQYF
TRBV7-9,CASSWDREDRFNEQFF
TRBV5-6,CASSGTGKPYGYTF
TRBV28,CASSFVSSMDIGYEQYF
TRBV28,CASSTQDRVETTGELFF
TRBV5-6,CASNILTGAFTDTQYF
TRBV6-5,CASSLPGVTEAFF
TRBV4-1,CASSQALANSYEQYF
TRBV4-2,CASSQLPGLAGDTNEQYF
TRBV11-3,CASSFPWGEAGDTQYF
TRBV5-6,CASSLYGIEETQYF
TRBV5-1,CASSLRYTDTQYF
TRBV9,CASSVAPFPNTGELFF
TRBV2,CASSPDIAGEQYF
TRBV11-2,CASSGRGEAFF
TRBV21-1,CASCSSGLVYNEQFF
TRBV19,CASNRPGPEAFF
TRBV7-6,CASSLWTGGLSDTEAFF